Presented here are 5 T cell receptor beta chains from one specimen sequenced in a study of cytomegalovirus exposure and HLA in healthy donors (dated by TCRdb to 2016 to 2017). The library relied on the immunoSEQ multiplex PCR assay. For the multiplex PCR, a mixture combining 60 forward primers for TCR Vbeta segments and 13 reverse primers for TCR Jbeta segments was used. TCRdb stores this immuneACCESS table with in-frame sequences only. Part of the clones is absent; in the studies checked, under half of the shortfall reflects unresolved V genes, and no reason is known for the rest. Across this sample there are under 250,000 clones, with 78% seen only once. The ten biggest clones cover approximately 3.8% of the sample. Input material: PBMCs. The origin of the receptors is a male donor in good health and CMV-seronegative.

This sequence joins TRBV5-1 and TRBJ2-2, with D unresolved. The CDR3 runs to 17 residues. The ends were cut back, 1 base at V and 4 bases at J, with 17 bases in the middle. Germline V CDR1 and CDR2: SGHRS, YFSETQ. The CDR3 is CASSLLRQRKATGELFF. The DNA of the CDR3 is TGCGCCAGCAGCTTGTTGCGCCAGCGCAAGGCCACCGGGGAGCTGTTTTTT.

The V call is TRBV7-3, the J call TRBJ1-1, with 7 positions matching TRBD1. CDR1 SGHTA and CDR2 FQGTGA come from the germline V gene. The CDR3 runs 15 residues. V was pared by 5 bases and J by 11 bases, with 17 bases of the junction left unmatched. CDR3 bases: TGTGCCAGCAGCCCCCAGGGGACAGAGTCATCAGAGGCTTTCTTT. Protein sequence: CASSPQGTESSEAFF.

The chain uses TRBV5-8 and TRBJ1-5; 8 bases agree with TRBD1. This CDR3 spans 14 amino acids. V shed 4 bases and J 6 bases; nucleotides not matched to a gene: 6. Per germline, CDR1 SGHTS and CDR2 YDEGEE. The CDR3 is CASSADRARQPQHF. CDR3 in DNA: TGTGCCAGCAGCGCGGACAGGGCTCGTCAGCCCCAGCATTTT.

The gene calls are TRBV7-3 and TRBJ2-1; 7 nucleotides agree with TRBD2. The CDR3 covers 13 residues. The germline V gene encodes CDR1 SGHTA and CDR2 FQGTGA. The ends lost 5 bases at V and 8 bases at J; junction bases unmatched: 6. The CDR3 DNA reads TGTGCCAGCAGCAGGACTAGTACTGATGAGCAGTTCTTC. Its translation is CASSRTSTDEQFF. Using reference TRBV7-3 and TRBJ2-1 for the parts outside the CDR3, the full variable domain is GAGVSQTPSNKVTEKGKYVELRCDPISGHTALYWYRQSLGQGPEFLIYFQGTGAADDSGLPNDRFFAVRPEGSVSTLKIQRTERGDSAVYLCASSRTSTDEQFFGPGTRLTVL.

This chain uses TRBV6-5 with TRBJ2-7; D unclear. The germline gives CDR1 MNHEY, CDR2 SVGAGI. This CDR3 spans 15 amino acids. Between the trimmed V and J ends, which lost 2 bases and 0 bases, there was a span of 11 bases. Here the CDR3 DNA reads TGTGCCAGCAGTTACGACGGGTCCTTCTCCTACGAGCAGTACTTC. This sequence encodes CASSYDGSFSYEQYF.